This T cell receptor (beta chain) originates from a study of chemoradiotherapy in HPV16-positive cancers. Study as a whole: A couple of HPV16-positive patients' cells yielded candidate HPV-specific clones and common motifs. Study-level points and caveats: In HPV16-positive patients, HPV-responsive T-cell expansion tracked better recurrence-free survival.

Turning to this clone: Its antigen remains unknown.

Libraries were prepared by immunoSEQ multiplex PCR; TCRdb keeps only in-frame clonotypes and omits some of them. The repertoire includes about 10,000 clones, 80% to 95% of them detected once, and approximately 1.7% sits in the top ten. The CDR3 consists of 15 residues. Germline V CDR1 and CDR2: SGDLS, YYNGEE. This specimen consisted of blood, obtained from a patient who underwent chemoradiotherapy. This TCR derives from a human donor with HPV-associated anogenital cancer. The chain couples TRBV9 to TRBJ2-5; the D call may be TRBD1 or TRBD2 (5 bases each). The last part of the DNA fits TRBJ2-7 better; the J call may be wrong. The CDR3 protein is CASSPRGMEDYEQYF. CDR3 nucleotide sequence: TGTGCCAGCAGCCCCCGGGGCATGGAGGACTACGAGCAGTACTTC.